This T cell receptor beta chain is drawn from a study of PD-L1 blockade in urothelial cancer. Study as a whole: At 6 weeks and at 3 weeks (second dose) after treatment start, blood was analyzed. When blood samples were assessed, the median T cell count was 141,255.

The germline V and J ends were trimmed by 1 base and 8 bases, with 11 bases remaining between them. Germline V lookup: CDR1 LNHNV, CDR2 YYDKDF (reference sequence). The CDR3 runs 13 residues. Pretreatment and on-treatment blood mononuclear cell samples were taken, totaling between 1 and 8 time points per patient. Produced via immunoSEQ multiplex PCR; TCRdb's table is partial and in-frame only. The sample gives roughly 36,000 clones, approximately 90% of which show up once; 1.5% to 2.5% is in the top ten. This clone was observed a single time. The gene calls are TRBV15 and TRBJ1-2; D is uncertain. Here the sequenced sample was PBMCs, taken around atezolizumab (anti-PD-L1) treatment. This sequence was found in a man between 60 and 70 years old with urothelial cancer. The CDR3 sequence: CATSRAITQGYTF. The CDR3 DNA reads TGTGCCACCAGCAGAGCCATCACACAAGGCTACACCTTC.